This T cell receptor (beta chain) was recovered during a study of graft-versus-host responses after intestinal transplantation. Study-wide context: Uniformly, recipients were administered anti-thymocyte globulin induction with subsequent tacrolimus and steroids for around 3 years.

This clone was picked up one time. Antigen unknown. TCRdb's table, derived via immunoSEQ multiplex PCR, lists solely in-frame clones and lacks some. This repertoire shows tens of thousands of clones, 91% found once; its top ten account for approximately 0.54%. This CDR3 is 14 amino acids long. Germline V gene sequence: CDR1 SGHDN, CDR2 FVKESK. V dropped 1 base and J dropped 5; count of bases not matched to a gene: 4. The sample here was unstimulated CD8+ T cells sorted from spleen or lymph node cells, taken before intestinal transplant. The source is a human donor who received an intestinal transplant. The rearrangement links TRBV14 to TRBJ1-2; TRBD1 matches 7 bases. This CDR3 is CASSQGWTGYGYTF. In nucleotides, the CDR3 is TGTGCCAGCAGCCAAGGTTGGACAGGTTATGGCTACACCTTC.